This T cell receptor beta chain was sequenced in a study of blood T cell repertoires in COVID-19. Study details: The cDNA or gDNA used as material had been derived from T cells, B-cell-depleted T cells, or PBMCs.

In the original workflow: Counts of nucleated cells, estimated from reference gene primer amplification, were obtained. Using immunoSEQ multiplex PCR, the repertoire was profiled, and TCRdb retains in-frame clones only, with some absent. V and J calls and clone size follow that table, whereas D and trimming were derived from the DNA. Of fewer than 500,000 clones listed, 88% are singletons. Germline V gene lookup returns CDR1 SGHDT and CDR2 YYEEEE. CDR3 length equals 15 residues. Trimming took 0 bases from V and 1 from J, leaving 9 bases between them. Material: PBMCs or T cells enriched from blood (not recorded which). This clonotype was obtained from a woman in her twenties or thirties with acute COVID-19. The chain carries TRBV5-6 and TRBJ2-3; TRBD1 might be the D (7 bases). CDR3 loop: CASSLGRGRTDTQYF. As DNA, the CDR3 is TGTGCCAGCAGCTTGGGGAGGGGGCGCACAGATACGCAGTATTTT.